The 6 T cell receptor beta chains given below trace back to one sample, sequenced in a study of CD8 T cells in Susac syndrome. Random hexamers were used to reverse transcribe an amount of about 0.45 to 1 ug RNA. MiXCR, applied by TCRdb to the immunoSEQ multiplex PCR reads, yields one record per CDR3 protein. The repertoire consists of over 20,000 distinct CDR3 sequences, with 93% occurring once and the leading ten covering about 0.63%. The sequenced sample was CD8+ T cells from PBMCs. The receptors originated from a human donor with Susac syndrome.

The chain links TRBV5-1 to TRBJ2-1; unclear D gene. Germline values: CDR1 SGHRS, CDR2 YFSETQ. The length of the CDR3 is 16 residues. Between the trimmed V and J ends, which lost 1 base and 0 bases, there was a span of 11 bases. The DNA of the CDR3 is TGCGCCAGCAGCTTGACCGGGCTAAGCTCCTACAATGAGCAGTTCTTC. Protein sequence: CASSLTGLSSYNEQFF.

This clonotype has just one count. The chain employs TRBV5-4 and TRBJ1-2; D unresolved. The CDR3 is made up of 15 amino acids. Germline values: CDR1 SGHNT, CDR2 YYREEE (reference sequence). V was clipped by 0 bases and J by 0 bases, with 9 bases between them. The CDR3 nucleotides are TGTGCCAGCAGCTTGGAGAACAGAGCTAACTATGGCTACACCTTC. This translates into CASSLENRANYGYTF.

This chain joins TRBV29-1 and TRBJ2-1; 8 bases match TRBD1. This CDR3 is 15 amino acids long. The germline gives CDR1 SQVTM, CDR2 ANQGSEA. V lost 0 bases, J lost 5 bases, and 6 bases stayed unmatched. DNA for the CDR3: TGCAGCGTTGAAGATCCGGGGGACAGGAACAATGAGCAGTTCTTC. Residues: CSVEDPGDRNNEQFF.

The rearrangement links TRBV7-9 to TRBJ2-5; D assignment may be TRBD1 or TRBD2 (7 bases each). The CDR3 is made up of 15 amino acids. The V gene's germline CDR1 is SEHNR and CDR2 FQNEAQ (reference sequence). Between the trimmed V and J ends, which lost 2 bases and 5 bases, there was a span of 15 bases. CDR3 DNA sequence: TGTGCCAGCAGCTTAAGGGAGGGGGCGGCGGAGACCCAGTACTTC. Its translation is CASSLREGAAETQYF. Full variable domain (outside the CDR3, taken from reference TRBV7-9 and TRBJ2-5): DTGVSQNPRHKITKRGQNVTFRCDPISEHNRLYWYRQTLGQGPEFLTYFQNEAQLEKSRLLSDRFSAERPKGSFSTLEIQRTEQGDSAMYLCASSLREGAAETQYFGPGTRLLVL.

The rearrangement links TRBV6-5 to TRBJ2-1; D gene uncertain. The CDR3 is 16 residues long. Trimming cost V 2 bases and J 0 bases, with 11 bases left between them. The V gene's germline CDR1 is MNHEY and CDR2 SVGAGI. The chain's CDR3 is CASSYEWGISYNEQFF. The CDR3 DNA reads as TGTGCCAGCAGTTACGAGTGGGGTATCTCCTACAATGAGCAGTTCTTC.

This chain joins TRBV28 and TRBJ2-7; 9 nucleotides match TRBD1. Germline CDR1 reads MDHEN; CDR2 reads SYDVKM. J was trimmed by 4 bases and V by 6 bases; bases with no gene match: 10. This CDR3 comprises 15 residues. CDR3 coding DNA: TGTGCCAGCAGAACGCCGGGACAGGGAACTTACGAGCAGTACTTC. Protein sequence: CASRTPGQGTYEQYF.